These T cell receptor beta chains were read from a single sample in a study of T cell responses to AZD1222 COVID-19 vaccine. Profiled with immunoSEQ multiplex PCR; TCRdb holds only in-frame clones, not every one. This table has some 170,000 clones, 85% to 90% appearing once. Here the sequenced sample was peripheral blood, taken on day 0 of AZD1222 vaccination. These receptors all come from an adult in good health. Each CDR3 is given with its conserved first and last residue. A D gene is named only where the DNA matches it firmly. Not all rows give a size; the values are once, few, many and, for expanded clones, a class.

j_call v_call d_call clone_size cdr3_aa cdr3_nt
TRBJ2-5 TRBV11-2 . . CASSRGTSPSQETQYF TGTGCCAGCAGCCGGGGGACTTCCCCCAGCCAAGAGACCCAGTACTTC
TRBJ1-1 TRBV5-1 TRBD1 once CASSLTRTGPTEAFF TGCGCCAGCAGCTTGACCCGGACAGGGCCCACTGAAGCTTTCTTT
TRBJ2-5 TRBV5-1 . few CASSSGRGQETQYF TGCGCCAGCAGCTCAGGACGGGGGCAAGAGACCCAGTACTTC
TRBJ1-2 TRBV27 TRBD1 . CASSRDRGYNNYGYTF TGTGCCAGCAGTCGGGACAGGGGGTACAATAACTATGGCTACACCTTC
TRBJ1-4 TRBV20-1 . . CSASGNEKLFF TGCAGTGCTAGTGGTAATGAAAAACTGTTTTTT
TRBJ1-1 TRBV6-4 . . CASKDTSWGTEAFF TGTGCCAGCAAAGACACCTCCTGGGGGACTGAAGCTTTCTTT
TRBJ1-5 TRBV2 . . CASNFGRSNQPQHF TGTGCCAGCAATTTCGGCAGGAGCAATCAGCCCCAGCATTTT
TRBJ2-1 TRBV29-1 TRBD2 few CSVEGEREGWSSYNEQFF TGCAGCGTTGAGGGGGAACGGGAGGGCTGGAGCTCCTACAATGAGCAGTTCTTC
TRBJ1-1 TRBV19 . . CALKPGGGLAEAFF TGTGCCCTTAAGCCCGGGGGGGGCTTGGCTGAAGCTTTCTTT
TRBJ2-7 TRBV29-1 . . CSFRGTPFGEQYF TGCAGCTTCCGCGGGACGCCGTTTGGCGAGCAGTACTTC
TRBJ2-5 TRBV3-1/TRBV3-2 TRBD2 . CASSGTTRRGETQYF TGTGCCAGCAGCGGGACTACCCGGCGGGGGGAGACCCAGTACTTC
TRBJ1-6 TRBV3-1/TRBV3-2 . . CASSTRGGVSPLHF TGTGCCAGCAGCACCCGGGGGGGAGTTTCACCCCTCCACTTT
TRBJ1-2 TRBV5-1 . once CASRDGPTSYGYTF TGCGCCAGCAGGGACGGACCGACCTCCTATGGCTACACCTTC
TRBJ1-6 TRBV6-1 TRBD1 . CASSGPAGTGNSPLHF TGTGCCAGCAGTGGGCCCGCCGGGACAGGGAATTCACCCCTCCACTTT
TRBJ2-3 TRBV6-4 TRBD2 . CASSAGTIRDTQYF TGTGCCAGCAGTGCCGGGACTATCAGAGATACGCAGTATTTT
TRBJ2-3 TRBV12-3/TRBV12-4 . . CASSLPSWDTQYF TGTGCCAGCAGCCTACCCTCCTGGGATACGCAGTATTTT
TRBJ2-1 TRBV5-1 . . CASRGGGSYNEQFF TGCGCCAGCAGGGGAGGGGGATCCTACAATGAGCAGTTCTTC
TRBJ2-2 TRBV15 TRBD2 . CATSGREPLGELFF TGTGCCACCAGTGGGCGGGAGCCTCTTGGGGAGCTGTTTTTT
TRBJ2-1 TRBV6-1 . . CASSEIPPKASWASEQFF TGTGCCAGCAGTGAAATTCCGCCCAAAGCATCGTGGGCGAGTGAGCAGTTCTTC
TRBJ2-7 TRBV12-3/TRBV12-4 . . CASSTRISYEQYF TGTGCCAGCAGTACCAGGATTTCCTACGAGCAGTACTTC
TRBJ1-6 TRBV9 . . CASGNGPAKSEALHF TGTGCCAGTGGCAACGGTCCCGCCAAGTCCGAGGCCCTCCACTTT
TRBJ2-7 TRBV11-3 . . CASSLGAEPTYEQYF TGTGCCAGCAGCTTGGGAGCCGAGCCGACCTACGAGCAGTACTTC
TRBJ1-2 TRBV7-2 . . CASSPQGQWGYTF TGTGCCAGCAGCCCCCAAGGACAGTGGGGCTACACCTTC